A single T cell receptor beta chain is shown here with its context. The sample belongs to a study of cytomegalovirus exposure and HLA in healthy donors. V trimming: 6 bases; J trimming: 0 bases; junction bases outside the gene matches: 15. CDR3 length: 19 amino acids. Germline lookup yields CDR1 MDHEN and CDR2 SYDVKM. The PCR made use of 60 Vbeta and 13 Jbeta primers. Clones were read by immunoSEQ multiplex PCR, and TCRdb kept only the in-frame ones, dropping some. The repertoire holds around 140,000 clones, with about two thirds as singletons. The origin of this receptor is a man in his fifties or sixties in good health and CMV-seropositive. Material: PBMCs. This chain joins TRBV28 and TRBJ1-2; TRBD1 matches at 11 bases. This CDR3 reads CASSFPKGTGGTANYGYTF. CDR3 in DNA: TGTGCCAGCAGCTTCCCAAAGGGGACAGGGGGTACCGCTAACTATGGCTACACCTTC.